This T cell receptor (beta chain) is from a study of cytomegalovirus exposure and HLA in healthy donors. This clone is a singleton in its sample. The PCR used 60 Vbeta and 13 Jbeta primers. Clones were read by immunoSEQ multiplex PCR, and TCRdb kept only the in-frame ones, dropping some. Of tens of thousands of clones listed, more than 65% are singletons. Trimming shortened V by 3 bases and J by 7 bases, and 10 bases separated the two germline ends. Germline loops: CDR1 SQVTM, CDR2 ANQGSEA. CDR3 length: 12 amino acids. What was sequenced was PBMCs. The chain carries TRBV29-1 and TRBJ2-1; a weak D match, TRBD2 (6 bases). The source is a girl aged 2-10 years in good health and CMV-seropositive. The CDR3 spells CSVERDPNEQFF. The CDR3 DNA is TGCAGCGTTGAGCGGGACCCTAATGAGCAGTTCTTC.